These 22 T cell receptor beta chains were sequenced from one sample in a study of blood T cells in healthy people across ages. It was with a sample-barcoded 5' primer and a J-beta primer mix that a second PCR of about 7 to 12 cycles was run. TCRdb independently ran MiXCR on the 5' RACE reads; one entry per CDR3 protein. This sample has almost 300,000 distinct CDR3 sequences, with roughly 26% found just once. Sequencing used blood. The source of these receptors is a woman aged 70-85 years in good health.

The J gene is TRBJ1-4, the V gene TRBV20-1, with D perhaps TRBD1 (5 bases). The V end lost 5 bases, the J end lost 4 bases, and 17 bases lay between the germline ends. The germline CDR1 and CDR2 sequences are DFQATT and SNEGSKA (reference sequence). CDR3 length: 15 residues. The CDR3 region is CSAPGTQGRNEKLFF. The CDR3 DNA reads TGCAGTGCTCCCGGGACCCAAGGACGTAATGAAAAACTGTTTTTT.

This clonotype was observed a few times. The J gene is TRBJ2-1, the V gene TRBV7-9; 7 bases line up with TRBD2. In germline, CDR1 is SEHNR, CDR2 FQNEAQ (reference sequence). V lost 5 bases, J lost 5 bases, and 6 bases stayed unmatched. There are 14 residues in the CDR3. The CDR3 reads CASSLSGSHNEQFF. CDR3 sequence (DNA): TGTGCCAGCAGCCTTAGCGGGTCCCACAATGAGCAGTTCTTC.

This clonotype appeared many times. The chain joins TRBV12-5 to TRBJ2-1; 9 bases are a match to TRBD2. V gave up 2 bases and J gave up 8 bases; unmatched junction bases: 7. CDR1 and CDR2 (germline): LGHNT, FRNRAP. The CDR3 covers 15 residues. The CDR3 DNA follows: TGTGCTAGTGGTTTGATTAGCGGGAGTTTCGATGAGCAGTTCTTC. Its protein is CASGLISGSFDEQFF. The full variable domain, completed using reference TRBV12-5 and TRBJ2-1, is DARVTQTPRHKVTEMGQEVTMRCQPILGHNTVFWYRQTMMQGLELLAYFRNRAPLDDSGMPKDRFSAEMPDATLATLKIQPSEPRDSAVYFCASGLISGSFDEQFFGPGTRLTVL.

This clonotype was seen only once. The chain is built from TRBV19 and TRBJ1-4; TRBD1 agrees at 8 bases. This CDR3 has 14 residues. J gave up 10 bases and V 5 bases, and 9 bases lay outside the gene matches. Per germline, CDR1 LNHDA and CDR2 SQIVND (reference sequence). The DNA for the CDR3 is TGTGCCAGTAGTGGACAGGGCCTCGAAGGAAAACTGTTTTTT. It is translated as CASSGQGLEGKLFF. The complete variable domain, with remaining parts taken from reference TRBV19 and TRBJ1-4, reads DGGITQSPKYLFRKEGQNVTLSCEQNLNHDAMYWYRQDPGQGLRLIYYSQIVNDFQKGDIAEGYSVSREKKESFPLTVTSAQKNPTAFYLCASSGQGLEGKLFFGSGTQLSVL.

The CDR3 protein is CATSRDRLAREQYF. CDR3 bases: TGTGCCACCAGCAGAGACCGACTAGCTCGGGAGCAGTACTTC. The V gene is TRBV15, the J gene TRBJ2-7; TRBD2 agrees at 7 bases. This CDR3 has 14 amino acids. Germline trimming cut 0 bases from V and 7 bases from J; bases unmatched to any gene: 6. Per the germline V gene, CDR1 is LNHNV and CDR2 is YYDKDF (reference sequence).

This clonotype showed up just a few times. The chain is built from TRBV28 and TRBJ1-4; TRBD1 aligns across 7 bases. The CDR3 covers 14 residues. Germline V gives CDR1 MDHEN, CDR2 SYDVKM. The J segment lost 4 bases and the V segment lost 6 bases, leaving 5 bases of the junction unmatched. The CDR3 DNA is TGTGCCAGCAGAGGACAGGTGATTAATGAAAAACTGTTTTTT. This encodes CASRGQVINEKLFF.

A few counts support this clonotype. The genes are TRBV29-1 and TRBJ2-3, with D maybe TRBD2 (5 bases). The V gene's germline CDR1 is SQVTM and CDR2 ANQGSEA. V was trimmed by 4 bases and J by 2 bases, leaving 10 bases between them. The CDR3 has 13 amino acids. The CDR3 DNA sequence: TGCAGCGTTGTAGGCGGGTACACAGATACGCAGTATTTT. This translates into CSVVGGYTDTQYF.

As to this clonotype: Compared with germline, one end of the junction differs, possibly owing to a read error. The chain combines TRBV3-1 with TRBJ2-7, with 7 bases fitting TRBD1. CDR3 length: 13 amino acids. Germline V gene data show CDR1 as LGHDT and CDR2 as YNNKEL (reference sequence). The CDR3 here is CASSQIQGERLDF. CDR3 coding DNA: TGTGCCAGCAGCCAGATTCAGGGGGAAAGATTGGACTTC.

The gene calls are TRBV2 and TRBJ1-1, with D perhaps matching TRBD1 (5 bases). V lost 3 bases and J 1 base, leaving 12 bases between the germline ends. Germline CDR1 is SNHLY and CDR2 is FYNNEI. The CDR3 has 15 amino acids. The DNA for the CDR3 is TGTGCCAGCAGTGAGAGTCCGAGGGGGAACACTGAAGCTTTCTTT. Its protein product is CASSESPRGNTEAFF. The full variable domain, its missing parts supplied by reference TRBV2 and TRBJ1-1, is EPEVTQTPSHQVTQMGQEVILRCVPISNHLYFYWYRQILGQKVEFLVSFYNNEISEKSEIFDDQFSVERPDGSNFTLKIRSTKLEDSAMYFCASSESPRGNTEAFFGQGTRLTVV.

This clonotype was counted ten times or more. The J gene is TRBJ1-2, the V gene TRBV20-1; TRBD1 might be the D (5 bases). The V end lost 3 bases, the J end lost 5 bases, and 16 bases lay between the germline ends. The CDR3 is 14 amino acids. The germline V gene encodes CDR1 DFQATT and CDR2 SNEGSKA (reference sequence). CDR3 DNA: TGCAGTGCTAGCCCCCCGGACATTAAGTATGGCTACACCTTC. It specifies CSASPPDIKYGYTF.

CDR3: CASSLVGGPAHEAFF. The CDR3, as DNA: TGTGCCAGCAGCTTAGTCGGGGGGCCTGCCCATGAAGCTTTCTTT. The chain has TRBV7-2 and TRBJ1-1; D is perhaps TRBD1 (6 bases). Germline CDR1 reads SGHTA; CDR2 reads FQGNSA. This CDR3 is 15 amino acids long. The germline V and J ends were trimmed by 1 base and 7 bases, with 16 bases remaining between them. Supplemented by reference TRBV7-2 and TRBJ1-1, the full variable domain reads GAGVSQSPSNKVTEKGKDVELRCDPISGHTALYWYRQSLGQGLEFLIYFQGNSAPDKSGLPSDRFSAERTGGSVSTLTIQRTQQEDSAVYLCASSLVGGPAHEAFFGQGTRLTVV.

This clonotype has more than one count but fewer than ten. The rearrangement links TRBV20-1 to TRBJ2-5; D unresolved. V shed 3 bases and J shed 0 bases, with 2 bases lying between them. The CDR3 runs to 11 residues. Germline lookup yields CDR1 DFQATT and CDR2 SNEGSKA (reference sequence). The CDR3 DNA follows: TGCAGTGCTAGCTACCAAGAGACCCAGTACTTC. Its protein is CSASYQETQYF.

This chain links TRBV29-1 with TRBJ1-2, with no clear D. The V end was cut by 1 base, the J end by 0 bases, with 9 bases between. The CDR3 has 14 residues. Germline V gene sequence: CDR1 SQVTM, CDR2 ANQGSEA. The CDR3 region has the DNA TGCAGCGTTGAAGTCCAGGCTGCTAACTATGGCTACACCTTC. As protein: CSVEVQAANYGYTF.

This chain uses TRBV6-6 with TRBJ2-7; weak D call: TRBD1 (6 bases). The CDR3 has 13 residues. With 6 bases removed from V and 2 bases from J, the gap between germline ends came to 11 bases. From germline, CDR1 is MNHNY and CDR2 SVGAGI (reference sequence). CDR3 amino acids: CASRRQAAYEQYF. As DNA, the CDR3 is TGTGCCAGCAGACGACAGGCAGCCTACGAGCAGTACTTC.

The table lists this clonotype with a few counts. The V and J genes are TRBV14 and TRBJ2-6; 11 bases agree with TRBD1. This CDR3 region has 17 residues. Germline CDR1 SGHDN, CDR2 FVKESK. Trimming removed 4 bases from V and 4 bases from J; junction bases left unmatched: 6. The CDR3 bases are TGTGCCAGCAGCCCTCGGACAGGGGGCACCGGGGCCAACGTCCTGACTTTC. Translated: CASSPRTGGTGANVLTF.

V is TRBV11-3 and J is TRBJ2-1; a possible D gene is TRBD2 (6 bases). The CDR3 runs 16 residues. Germline values: CDR1 SGHNT, CDR2 YENEEA. Trimming shortened V by 2 bases and J by 0 bases, and 11 bases separated the two germline ends. The CDR3 region is CASSLRSGRSYNEQFF. CDR3 DNA sequence: TGTGCCAGCAGCTTAAGGAGCGGGCGCTCCTACAATGAGCAGTTCTTC.

This clonotype was seen a handful of times. This sequence joins TRBV7-8 and TRBJ1-5; tentative D call: TRBD1 (5 bases). V gave up 5 bases and J gave up 1 base, with 9 bases separating them. Germline CDR1 SGHVS, CDR2 FQNEAQ. This CDR3 region has 14 residues. CDR3 in amino acids: CASSPRDSNQPQHF. In DNA, the CDR3 is TGTGCCAGCAGCCCCCGGGACAGCAATCAGCCCCAGCATTTT. Together with reference TRBV7-8 and TRBJ1-5, the CDR3 gives the full variable domain: GAGVSQSPRYKVAKRGQDVALRCDPISGHVSLFWYQQALGQGPEFLTYFQNEAQLDKSGLPSDRFFAERPEGSVSTLKIQRTQQEDSAVYLCASSPRDSNQPQHFGDGTRLSIL.

This chain joins TRBV20-1 and TRBJ2-5; tentative D call: TRBD1 (6 bases). CDR3 length: 14 amino acids. V lost 2 bases and J 2 bases, leaving 12 bases between the germline ends. CDR1 is DFQATT, CDR2 SNEGSKA, per germline (reference sequence). The CDR3 is CSARFGQLQETQYF. The CDR3, as DNA: TGCAGTGCTAGATTCGGACAGCTTCAAGAGACCCAGTACTTC.

Concerning this clonotype: The CDR3 end shows no conserved phenylalanine or tryptophan, and so a read error is likely. The chain is built from TRBV28 and TRBJ1-5, with D maybe TRBD1 (5 bases). CDR1 and CDR2 from the germline V gene are MDHEN and SYDVKM. The CDR3 runs 13 residues. The V end lost 6 bases, the J end lost 2 bases, and 8 bases lay between the germline ends. DNA of the CDR3: TGTGCCAGCAGACCGACAGGCAATCAGCCCCAGCATCTT. Translated: CASRPTGNQPQHL.

This clonotype has at least ten counts. V usage is TRBV14 and J usage is TRBJ1-1; possible D gene TRBD1, 6 bases. V was trimmed by 1 base and J by 4 bases, leaving 16 bases between them. Germline CDR1 and CDR2: SGHDN and FVKESK. The CDR3 covers 16 residues. Here the CDR3 DNA reads TGTGCCAGCAGCCAAGTCATGGGGGGGGCCCGCACTGAAGCTTTCTTT. Protein: CASSQVMGGARTEAFF.

This clonotype was seen only a few times. V and J are TRBV7-3 and TRBJ2-6; TRBD2 aligns across 9 bases. Per germline, CDR1 SGHTA and CDR2 FQGTGA. The CDR3 has 18 residues. With V trimmed by 5 bases and J by 0 bases, 8 bases remained unmatched. CDR3 region: CASSHGAGGHSGANVLTF. Here the CDR3 DNA reads TGTGCCAGCAGCCATGGAGCGGGAGGACACTCTGGGGCCAACGTCCTGACTTTC.

This clonotype has just one count. V usage is TRBV2 and J usage is TRBJ2-7; 7 bases map to TRBD1. The length of the CDR3 is 14 residues. The germline V gene encodes CDR1 SNHLY and CDR2 FYNNEI. J gave up 2 bases and V 4 bases, and 5 bases lay outside the gene matches. The CDR3 nucleotides are TGTGCCAGCAGTGTATACGGGACAGCCTACGAGCAGTACTTC. This gives the protein CASSVYGTAYEQYF.